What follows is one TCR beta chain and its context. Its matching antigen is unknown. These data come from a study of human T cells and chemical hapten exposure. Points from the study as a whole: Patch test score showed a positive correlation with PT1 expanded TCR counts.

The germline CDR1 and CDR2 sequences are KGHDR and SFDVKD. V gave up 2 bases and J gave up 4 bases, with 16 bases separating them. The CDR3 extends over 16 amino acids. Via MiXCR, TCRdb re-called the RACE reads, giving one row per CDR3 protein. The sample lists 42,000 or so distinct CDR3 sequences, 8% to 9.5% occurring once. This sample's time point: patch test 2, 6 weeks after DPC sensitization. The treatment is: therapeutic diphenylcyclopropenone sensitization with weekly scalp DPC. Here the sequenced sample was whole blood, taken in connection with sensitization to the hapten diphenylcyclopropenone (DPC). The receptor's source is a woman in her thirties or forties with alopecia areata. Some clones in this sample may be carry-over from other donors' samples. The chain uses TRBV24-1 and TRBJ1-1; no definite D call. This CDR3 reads CATSDSRTGRGTEAFF. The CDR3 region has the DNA TGTGCCACCAGTGATTCCCGGACGGGCCGAGGCACTGAAGCTTTCTTT.